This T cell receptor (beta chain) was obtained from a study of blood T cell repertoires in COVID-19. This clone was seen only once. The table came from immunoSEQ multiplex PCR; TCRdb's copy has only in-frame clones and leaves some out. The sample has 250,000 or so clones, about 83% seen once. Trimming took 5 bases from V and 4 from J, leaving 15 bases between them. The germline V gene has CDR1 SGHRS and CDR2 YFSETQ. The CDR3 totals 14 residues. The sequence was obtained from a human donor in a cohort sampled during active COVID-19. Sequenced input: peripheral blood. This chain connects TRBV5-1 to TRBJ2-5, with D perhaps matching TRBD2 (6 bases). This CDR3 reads CASRRDGGPETQYF. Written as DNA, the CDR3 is TGCGCCAGCAGGAGGGACGGGGGTCCAGAGACCCAGTACTTC.